Shown below are 4 T cell receptor beta chains from a single sample sequenced in a study of blood T cell repertoires in COVID-19. Method: immunoSEQ multiplex PCR; TCRdb's copy keeps in-frame clones and lacks some. The data contain about 270,000 clones, approximately 90% of them singletons. Sequenced sample: PBMCs or T cells enriched from blood (not recorded which). Every receptor here comes from a woman aged 40 to 50 with acute COVID-19.

The chain has TRBV28 and TRBJ1-5, with 9 bases aligning to TRBD1. V lost 8 bases and J lost 7; bases outside the gene matches: 9. CDR1 is MDHEN, CDR2 SYDVKM, per germline. The CDR3 runs to 14 residues. CDR3 region: CASSQGADRQPQHF. The CDR3 DNA is TGTGCCAGCTCACAGGGGGCAGATCGGCAGCCCCAGCATTTT.

This clone was seen a handful of times. The V and J genes are TRBV28 and TRBJ1-1, with D possibly TRBD1 on 6 matching bases. Germline V gives CDR1 MDHEN, CDR2 SYDVKM. V lost 3 bases to trimming and J lost 5 bases, with 16 bases between them. The CDR3 extends over 15 amino acids. CDR3 coding DNA: TGTGCCAGCAGTTTTAGCGGGGGCCTGGGTACTGAAGCTTTCTTT. The encoded protein is CASSFSGGLGTEAFF. Full variable domain (rest looked up from reference TRBV28 and TRBJ1-1): DVKVTQSSRYLVKRTGEKVFLECVQDMDHENMFWYRQDPGLGLRLIYFSYDVKMKEKGDIPEGYSVSREKKERFSLILESASTNQTSMYLCASSFSGGLGTEAFFGQGTRLTVV.

A single count supports this clone. The chain recombines TRBV7-3 with TRBJ2-2; 7 nucleotides match TRBD1. The germline V gene has CDR1 SGHTA and CDR2 FQGTGA. The CDR3 is made up of 15 amino acids. J gave up 5 bases and V 5 bases, and 8 bases lay outside the gene matches. The CDR3 DNA reads TGTGCCAGCAGCACGACGAGGGGGCCAACCGGGGAGCTGTTTTTT. Translation gives CASSTTRGPTGELFF.

The rearrangement links TRBV9 to TRBJ1-1; 7 bases map to TRBD1. V shed 0 bases and J 5 bases; nucleotides not matched to a gene: 10. Germline V gene lookup returns CDR1 SGDLS and CDR2 YYNGEE. This CDR3 region has 16 residues. CDR3 amino acids: CASSVAAQGGLTEAFF. The CDR3 DNA follows: TGTGCCAGCAGCGTAGCGGCCCAGGGGGGATTGACTGAAGCTTTCTTT.